Presented here are 13 T cell receptor beta chains from one specimen sequenced in a study of shared clonotypes between healthy human individuals. Data came from immunoSEQ multiplex PCR; TCRdb stores just in-frame clones and leaves some out. The sample contains under 1,100,000 clones, about 74% of which appear only once. The sample was memory CD4+ T cells sorted from blood. As to subset: CD45RA-negative fraction. The source is a man aged 18 to 30 in good health.

Remarks on this clone: The same CDR3 is also encoded by other DNA sequences in this sample. The chain has TRBV27 and TRBJ1-1; D is uncertain. Trimming took off 3 bases at V and 1 base at J, with 6 bases between the two ends. The germline gives CDR1 MNHEY, CDR2 SMNVEV (reference sequence). This CDR3 contains 13 residues. In nucleotides, the CDR3 is TGTGCCAGCAGTTTTAAGGCGAACACTGAAGCTTTCTTT. It yields the protein CASSFKANTEAFF.

The V and J genes are TRBV5-6 and TRBJ2-7; 13 bases are a match to TRBD2. The CDR3 is 16 residues long. The V and J ends lost 4 bases and 6 bases, in that order; junction bases with no gene match: 10. The germline CDR1 and CDR2 sequences are SGHDT and YYEEEE. The CDR3 region is CASSELGLAGVGEQYF. For the CDR3, the DNA is TGTGCCAGCAGCGAACTCGGACTAGCGGGAGTGGGCGAGCAGTACTTC. The full variable domain, with the rest looked up from reference TRBV5-6 and TRBJ2-7, is DAGVTQSPTHLIKTRGQQVTLRCSPKSGHDTVSWYQQALGQGPQFIFQYYEEEERQRGNFPDRFSGHQFPNYSSELNVNALLLGDSALYLCASSELGLAGVGEQYFGPGTRLTVT.

This clone turned up a few times. This chain uses TRBV14 with TRBJ2-1, with no clear D. The CDR3 runs 11 residues. CDR1 and CDR2 (germline): SGHDN, FVKESK. Trimming stripped 4 bases from V and 4 bases from J, with 2 bases between. CDR3 in DNA: TGTGCCAGCAGCCTGTACAATGAGCAGTTCTTC. It encodes CASSLYNEQFF.

The chain combines TRBV6-1 with TRBJ2-7; TRBD2 might be the D (5 bases). This CDR3 contains 13 residues. Germline values: CDR1 MNHNS, CDR2 SASEGT. V shed 6 bases and J shed 4 bases, with 13 bases lying between them. The chain's CDR3 is CASRTNREYEQYF. The CDR3 coding sequence is TGTGCCAGCAGGACTAACCGAGAATACGAGCAGTACTTC.

This clone was observed a single time. The CDR3 DNA reads as TGTGCCAGCTCACCACCTGTAGTCGGCGGGGTCGAGCAGTTCTTC. It specifies CASSPPVVGGVEQFF. The rearrangement joins TRBV18 to TRBJ2-1; D perhaps matches TRBD2 (6 bases). The ends were cut back, 0 bases at V and 10 bases at J, with 16 bases in the middle. This CDR3 region has 15 residues. Looked up from germline, CDR1 is KGHSH and CDR2 is LQKENI.

This sequence joins TRBV10-3 and TRBJ2-7; 9 bases align to TRBD1. The ends lost 8 bases at V and 4 bases at J; junction bases unmatched: 9. Germline CDR1 reads ENHRY; CDR2 reads SYGVKD. The CDR3 contains 14 residues. The CDR3 DNA sequence: TGTGCCATCGCAGGCACCGGGACAGGGTACGAGCAGTACTTC. Protein product: CAIAGTGTGYEQYF.

The chain is built from TRBV10-1 and TRBJ2-2; D call uncertain. Germline loops: CDR1 WNHNN, CDR2 SYGVQD (reference sequence). This CDR3 region has 15 residues. Between the trimmed V and J ends, which lost 3 bases and 0 bases, there was a span of 8 bases. In DNA form, the CDR3 reads TGCGCCAGCAGTGAACAGCAGCCGAACACCGGGGAGCTGTTTTTT. The encoded protein is CASSEQQPNTGELFF.

The V gene is TRBV5-1, the J gene TRBJ2-1; D is undetermined. Trimming stripped 2 bases from V and 1 base from J, with 10 bases between. The CDR3 totals 15 residues. Germline CDR1 and CDR2: SGHRS and YFSETQ. The CDR3 nucleotides are TGCGCCAGCAGCTTTGAGATATCATCCTACAATGAGCAGTTCTTC. Translation: CASSFEISSYNEQFF.

The chain carries TRBV6-5 and TRBJ1-1; 8 bases match TRBD1. CDR3 length: 12 amino acids. Per germline, CDR1 MNHEY and CDR2 SVGAGI. The J segment lost 11 bases and the V segment lost 5 bases, leaving 7 bases of the junction unmatched. The CDR3 sequence: CASSGSTGDAFF. CDR3 DNA sequence: TGTGCCAGCAGTGGGTCGACAGGGGACGCTTTCTTT.

Only a few counts were recorded for this clone. The chain has TRBV10-3 and TRBJ1-4; D is possibly TRBD1 (6 bases). Looked up from germline, CDR1 is ENHRY and CDR2 is SYGVKD. V lost 2 bases to trimming and J lost 3 bases, with 7 bases between them. The CDR3 extends over 14 amino acids. Here the CDR3 DNA reads TGTGCCATCAGTGAGGGACAGTCTAATGAAAAACTGTTTTTT. Residues: CAISEGQSNEKLFF.

This clone was seen a single time. The rearrangement links TRBV18 to TRBJ1-1; tentatively, D is TRBD1 (5 bases). This CDR3 is 17 amino acids long. In germline, CDR1 is KGHSH, CDR2 LQKENI. Trimming pared 0 bases from V and 5 bases from J, leaving 19 bases between. As DNA, the CDR3 is TGTGCCAGCTCACCACCTTCTACGCGGGGGGGGAGAACTGAAGCTTTCTTT. It encodes CASSPPSTRGGRTEAFF.

CDR3 bases: TGTGCCAGCCGGGACAACGACAATGAGCAGTTCTTC. It yields the protein CASRDNDNEQFF. The chain recombines TRBV10-3 with TRBJ2-1; a possible D gene is TRBD1 (6 bases). With 10 bases removed from V and 5 bases from J, the gap between germline ends came to 12 bases. This CDR3 region has 12 residues. Germline assignment: CDR1 ENHRY and CDR2 SYGVKD.

In its sample, this clone was seen a few times. The chain joins TRBV15 to TRBJ2-7; no firm D call. Per the germline V gene, CDR1 is LNHNV and CDR2 is YYDKDF (reference sequence). The CDR3 is 13 amino acids. V was clipped by 1 base and J by 5 bases, with 9 bases between them. This CDR3 reads CATSRGPLHEQYF. For the CDR3, the DNA is TGTGCCACCAGCAGAGGACCGCTCCACGAGCAGTACTTC.